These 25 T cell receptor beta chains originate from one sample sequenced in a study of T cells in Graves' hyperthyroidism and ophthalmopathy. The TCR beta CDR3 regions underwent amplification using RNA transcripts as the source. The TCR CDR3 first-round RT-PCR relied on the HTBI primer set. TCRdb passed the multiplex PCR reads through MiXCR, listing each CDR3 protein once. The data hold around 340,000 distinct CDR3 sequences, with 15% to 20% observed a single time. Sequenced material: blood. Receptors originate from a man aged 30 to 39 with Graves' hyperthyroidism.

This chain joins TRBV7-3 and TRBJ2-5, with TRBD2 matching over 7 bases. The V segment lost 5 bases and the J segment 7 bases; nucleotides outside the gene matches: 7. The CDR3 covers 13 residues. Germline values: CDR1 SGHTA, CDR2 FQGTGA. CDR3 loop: CASSRGRGMTQYF. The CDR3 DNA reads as TGTGCCAGCAGCCGCGGGAGAGGAATGACCCAGTACTTC.

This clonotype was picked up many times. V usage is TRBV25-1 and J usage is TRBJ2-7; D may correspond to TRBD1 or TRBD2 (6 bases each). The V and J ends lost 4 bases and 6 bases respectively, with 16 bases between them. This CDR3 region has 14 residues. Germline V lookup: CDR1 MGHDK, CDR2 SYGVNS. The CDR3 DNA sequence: TGTGCCAGCAGTGGGGCCCTCCCGGGGGCCGAGCAGTACTTC. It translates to CASSGALPGAEQYF.

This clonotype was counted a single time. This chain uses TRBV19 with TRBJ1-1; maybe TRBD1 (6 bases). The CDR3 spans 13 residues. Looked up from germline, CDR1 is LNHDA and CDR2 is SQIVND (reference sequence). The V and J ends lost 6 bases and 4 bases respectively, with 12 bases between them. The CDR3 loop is CASSGGLVTEAFF. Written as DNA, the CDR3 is TGTGCCAGTAGCGGGGGCCTTGTCACTGAAGCTTTCTTT.

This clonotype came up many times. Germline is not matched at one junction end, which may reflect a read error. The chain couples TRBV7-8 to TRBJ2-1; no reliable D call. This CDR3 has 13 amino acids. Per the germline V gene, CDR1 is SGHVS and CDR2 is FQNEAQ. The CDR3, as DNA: TGTGCCAGCCGCTTGTCTTCATCGCGGGAGCAGTTCTTC. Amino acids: CASRLSSSREQFF.

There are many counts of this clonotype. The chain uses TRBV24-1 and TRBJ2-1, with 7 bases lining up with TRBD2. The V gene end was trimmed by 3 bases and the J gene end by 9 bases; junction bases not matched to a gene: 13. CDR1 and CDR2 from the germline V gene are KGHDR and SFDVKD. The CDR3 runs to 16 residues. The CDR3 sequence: CATSDHLLGGGSEQFF. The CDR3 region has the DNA TGTGCCACCAGTGATCACTTGTTGGGCGGGGGAAGTGAGCAGTTCTTC.

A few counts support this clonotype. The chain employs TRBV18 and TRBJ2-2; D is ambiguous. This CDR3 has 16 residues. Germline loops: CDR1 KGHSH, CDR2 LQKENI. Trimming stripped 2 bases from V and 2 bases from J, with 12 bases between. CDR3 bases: TGTGCCAGCTCACCATATCGGACCTCTAACACCGGGGAGCTGTTTTTT. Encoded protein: CASSPYRTSNTGELFF.

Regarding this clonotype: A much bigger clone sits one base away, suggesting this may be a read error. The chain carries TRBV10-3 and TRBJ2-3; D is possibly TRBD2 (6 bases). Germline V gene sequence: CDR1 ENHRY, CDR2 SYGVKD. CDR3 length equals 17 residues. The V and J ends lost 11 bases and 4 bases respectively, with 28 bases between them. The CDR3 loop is CAFARGRGERVSDTQYF. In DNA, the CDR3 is TGTGCCTTCGCGAGAGGAAGGGGAGAGCGGGTGTCAGATACGCAGTATTTT.

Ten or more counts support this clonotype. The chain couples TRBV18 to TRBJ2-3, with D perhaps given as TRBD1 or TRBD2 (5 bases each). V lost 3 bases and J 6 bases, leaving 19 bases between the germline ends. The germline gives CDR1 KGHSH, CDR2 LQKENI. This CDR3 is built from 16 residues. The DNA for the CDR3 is TGTGCCAGCTCACCGTCGGGGCCTCGAATTTCCGATACGCAGTATTTT. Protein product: CASSPSGPRISDTQYF.

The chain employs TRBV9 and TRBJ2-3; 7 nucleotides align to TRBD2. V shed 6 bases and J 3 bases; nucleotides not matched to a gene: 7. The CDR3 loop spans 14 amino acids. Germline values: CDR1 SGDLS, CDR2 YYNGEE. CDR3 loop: CASTRSGMTDTQYF. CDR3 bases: TGTGCCAGCACCCGGAGCGGGATGACAGATACGCAGTATTTT.

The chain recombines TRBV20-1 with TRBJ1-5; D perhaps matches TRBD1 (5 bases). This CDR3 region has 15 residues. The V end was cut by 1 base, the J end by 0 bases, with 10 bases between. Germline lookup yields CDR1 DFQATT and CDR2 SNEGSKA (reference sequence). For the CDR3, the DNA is TGCAGTGCTAGAGTTGGGGCGGGTAGCAATCAGCCCCAGCATTTT. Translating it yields CSARVGAGSNQPQHF.

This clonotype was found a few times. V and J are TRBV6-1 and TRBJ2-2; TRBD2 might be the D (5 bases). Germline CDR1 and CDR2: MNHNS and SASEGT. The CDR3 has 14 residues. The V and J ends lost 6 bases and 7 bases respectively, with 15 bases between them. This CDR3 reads CASSSRRTSGELFF. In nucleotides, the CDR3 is TGTGCCAGCAGCTCAAGGAGGACGAGCGGGGAGCTGTTTTTT.

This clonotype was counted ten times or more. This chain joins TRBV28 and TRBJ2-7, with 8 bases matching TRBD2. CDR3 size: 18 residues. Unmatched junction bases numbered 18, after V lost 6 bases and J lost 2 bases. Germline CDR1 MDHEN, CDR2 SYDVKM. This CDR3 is CASSTRGVAGLKTYEQYF. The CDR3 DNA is TGTGCCAGCAGCACCCGGGGGGTAGCGGGATTGAAAACCTACGAGCAGTACTTC.

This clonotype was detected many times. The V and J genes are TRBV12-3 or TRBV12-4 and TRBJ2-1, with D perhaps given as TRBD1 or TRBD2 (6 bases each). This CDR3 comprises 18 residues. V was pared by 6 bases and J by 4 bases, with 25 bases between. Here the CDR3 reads CASSSLESGGGGYNEQFF. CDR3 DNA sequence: TGTGCCAGCAGCTCGCTAGAAAGTGGTGGAGGGGGTTACAATGAGCAGTTCTTC.

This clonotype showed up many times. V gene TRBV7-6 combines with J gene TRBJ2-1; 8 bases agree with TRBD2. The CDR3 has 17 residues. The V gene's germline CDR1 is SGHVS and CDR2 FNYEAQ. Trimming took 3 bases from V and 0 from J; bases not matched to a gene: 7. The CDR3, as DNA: TGTGCCAGCAGCTTCAAACTAGCGGAGAGCTCCTACAATGAGCAGTTCTTC. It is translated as CASSFKLAESSYNEQFF.

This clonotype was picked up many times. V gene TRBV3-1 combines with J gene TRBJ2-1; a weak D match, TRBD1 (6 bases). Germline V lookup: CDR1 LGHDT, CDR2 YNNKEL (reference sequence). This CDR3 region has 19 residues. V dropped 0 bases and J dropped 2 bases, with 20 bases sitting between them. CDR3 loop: CASSQDPPSTGPPYNEQFF. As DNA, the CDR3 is TGTGCCAGCAGCCAAGATCCGCCTTCAACAGGGCCGCCCTACAATGAGCAGTTCTTC.

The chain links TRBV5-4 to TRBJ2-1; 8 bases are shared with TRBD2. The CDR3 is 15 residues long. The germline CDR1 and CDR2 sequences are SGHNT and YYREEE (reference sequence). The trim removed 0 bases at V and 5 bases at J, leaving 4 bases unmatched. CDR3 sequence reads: CASSLVSGTNNEQFF. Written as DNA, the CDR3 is TGTGCCAGCAGCTTGGTTAGCGGGACAAACAATGAGCAGTTCTTC.

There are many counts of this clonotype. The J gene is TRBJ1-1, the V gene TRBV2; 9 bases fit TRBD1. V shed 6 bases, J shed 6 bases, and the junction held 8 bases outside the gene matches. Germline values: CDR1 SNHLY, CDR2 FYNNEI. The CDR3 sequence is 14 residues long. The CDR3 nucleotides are TGTGCCAGCAGGGTGGGGACAGGGTTCGCTGAAGCTTTCTTT. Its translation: CASRVGTGFAEAFF.

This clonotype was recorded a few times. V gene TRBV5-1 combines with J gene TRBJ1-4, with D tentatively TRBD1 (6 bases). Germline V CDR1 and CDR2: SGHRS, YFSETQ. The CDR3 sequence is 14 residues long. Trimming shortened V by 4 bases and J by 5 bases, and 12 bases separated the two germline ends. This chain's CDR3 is CASSLRGDNEKLFF. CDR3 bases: TGCGCCAGCAGCCTCAGGGGCGACAATGAAAAACTGTTTTTT.

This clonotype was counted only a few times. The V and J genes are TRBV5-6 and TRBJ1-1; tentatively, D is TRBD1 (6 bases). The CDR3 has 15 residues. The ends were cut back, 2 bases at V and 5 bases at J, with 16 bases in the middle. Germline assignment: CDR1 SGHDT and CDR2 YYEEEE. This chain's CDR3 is CASSFYGAQGTEAFF. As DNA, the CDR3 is TGTGCCAGCAGCTTCTACGGGGCGCAGGGGACTGAAGCTTTCTTT.

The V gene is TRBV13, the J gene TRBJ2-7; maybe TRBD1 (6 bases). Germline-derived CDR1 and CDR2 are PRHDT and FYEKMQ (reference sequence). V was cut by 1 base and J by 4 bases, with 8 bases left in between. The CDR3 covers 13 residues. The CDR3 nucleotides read TGTGCCAGCAGCTTAGTGGACAGATACGAGCAGTACTTC. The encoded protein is CASSLVDRYEQYF.

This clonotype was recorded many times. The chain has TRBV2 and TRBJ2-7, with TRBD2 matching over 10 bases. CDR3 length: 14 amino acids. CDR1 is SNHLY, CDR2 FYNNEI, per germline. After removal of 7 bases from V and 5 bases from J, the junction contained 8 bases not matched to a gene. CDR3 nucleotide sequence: TGTGCCAGCATGCAGGTAGCGGGAGGCAACGAGCAGTACTTC. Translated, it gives CASMQVAGGNEQYF.

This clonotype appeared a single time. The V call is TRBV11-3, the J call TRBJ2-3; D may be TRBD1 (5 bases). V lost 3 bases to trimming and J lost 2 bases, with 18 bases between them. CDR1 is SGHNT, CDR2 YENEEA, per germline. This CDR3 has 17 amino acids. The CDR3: CASSLERQIGATDTQYF. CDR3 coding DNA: TGTGCCAGCAGCTTGGAGAGACAGATAGGGGCCACAGATACGCAGTATTTT.

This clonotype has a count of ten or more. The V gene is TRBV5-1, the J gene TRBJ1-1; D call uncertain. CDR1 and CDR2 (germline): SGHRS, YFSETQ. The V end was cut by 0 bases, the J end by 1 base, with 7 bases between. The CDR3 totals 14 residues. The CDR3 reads CASSLDGWNTEAFF. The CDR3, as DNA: TGCGCCAGCAGCTTGGATGGTTGGAACACTGAAGCTTTCTTT.

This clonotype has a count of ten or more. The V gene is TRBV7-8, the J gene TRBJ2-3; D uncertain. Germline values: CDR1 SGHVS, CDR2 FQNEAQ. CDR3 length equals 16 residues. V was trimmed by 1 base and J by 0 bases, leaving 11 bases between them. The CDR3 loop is CASSLGVQLSTDTQYF. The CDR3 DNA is TGTGCCAGCAGCTTAGGCGTACAGCTTAGCACAGATACGCAGTATTTT. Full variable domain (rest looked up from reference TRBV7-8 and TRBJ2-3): GAGVSQSPRYKVAKRGQDVALRCDPISGHVSLFWYQQALGQGPEFLTYFQNEAQLDKSGLPSDRFFAERPEGSVSTLKIQRTQQEDSAVYLCASSLGVQLSTDTQYFGPGTRLTVL.

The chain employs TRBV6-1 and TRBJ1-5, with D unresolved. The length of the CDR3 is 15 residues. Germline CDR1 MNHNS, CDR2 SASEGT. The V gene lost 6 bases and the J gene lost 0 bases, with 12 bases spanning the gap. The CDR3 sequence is CASRGGGYSNQPQHF. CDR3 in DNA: TGTGCCAGCAGGGGCGGCGGCTATAGCAATCAGCCCCAGCATTTT.